Listed here are 27 T cell receptor beta chains from one sample, sequenced in a study of T-cell reconstitution after alpha-beta-depleted transplantation in children. Unique molecular identifiers tagged the TCRbeta library. TCRdb reanalysed the PCR reads using MiXCR and keeps one entry per CDR3 protein. The table lists 440,000 or so distinct CDR3 sequences, about 40% of them singletons. This specimen consisted of PBMCs, obtained before TCRalphabeta/CD19-depleted stem cell transplant. These receptor sequences come from a girl aged 2 to 10 with aplastic anemia, due to receive a stem cell transplant.

This clonotype was counted ten times or more. The chain has TRBV20-1 and TRBJ1-5; 7 bases are shared with TRBD1. V lost 5 bases, J lost 0 bases, and 4 bases stayed unmatched. There are 14 residues in the CDR3. Germline V gives CDR1 DFQATT, CDR2 SNEGSKA (reference sequence). For the CDR3, the DNA is TGCAGTGCTTCGACAGGGAATAGCAATCAGCCCCAGCATTTT. Protein: CSASTGNSNQPQHF.

The V and J genes are TRBV20-1 and TRBJ2-3; 9 nucleotides align to TRBD2. V was clipped by 0 bases and J by 5 bases; unmatched bases: 6. Germline V gene data show CDR1 as DFQATT and CDR2 as SNEGSKA (reference sequence). The CDR3 runs 15 residues. The CDR3: CSARESGRKRDTQYF. The DNA of the CDR3 is TGCAGTGCTAGAGAAAGCGGGAGGAAGAGAGATACGCAGTATTTT.

This chain uses TRBV6-1 with TRBJ1-3; TRBD1 is a possible D gene (6 bases). The CDR3 has 17 amino acids. The germline CDR1 and CDR2 sequences are MNHNS and SASEGT. Trimming removed 6 bases from V and 3 bases from J, with 21 bases in between. CDR3 region: CASRPPSVGGLGNTIYF. CDR3 nucleotide sequence: TGTGCCAGCAGACCTCCATCCGTCGGGGGCCTTGGAAACACCATATATTTT.

CDR3 amino acids: CASRGGQTHEQFF. The DNA for the CDR3 is TGTGCCAGCCGCGGGGGACAGACTCATGAGCAGTTCTTC. The genes are TRBV27 and TRBJ2-1, with D tentatively TRBD1 or TRBD2 (7 bases each). The CDR3 has 13 amino acids. Between the trimmed V and J ends, which lost 8 bases and 8 bases, there was a span of 16 bases. Germline assignment: CDR1 MNHEY and CDR2 SMNVEV (reference sequence).

There are many counts of this clonotype. The rearrangement joins TRBV20-1 to TRBJ2-4; 9 bases are a match to TRBD1. CDR1 is DFQATT and CDR2 is SNEGSKA in the germline V gene (reference sequence). The CDR3 is 13 amino acids. Losses at the gene ends were 7 bases for V and 4 bases for J; bases not matched to a gene: 5. CDR3 DNA: TGCAGTGAGGGAGGGACAGGGAAAAACATTCAGTACTTC. Protein sequence: CSEGGTGKNIQYF.

The gene calls are TRBV13 and TRBJ2-7, with D possibly being TRBD1 or TRBD2 (5 bases each). CDR3 length: 14 residues. Trimming removed 3 bases from V and 7 bases from J, with 16 bases in between. From germline, CDR1 is PRHDT and CDR2 FYEKMQ (reference sequence). The CDR3 DNA follows: TGTGCCAGCAGCTTTTCGGGACGGGTGGGTGAGCAGTACTTC. This codes for CASSFSGRVGEQYF.

V gene TRBV7-8 combines with J gene TRBJ1-5, with 8 bases that match TRBD1. The CDR3 spans 14 residues. V shed 3 bases and J 4 bases; nucleotides not matched to a gene: 2. CDR1 and CDR2 from the germline V gene are SGHVS and FQNEAQ. Written as DNA, the CDR3 is TGTGCCAGCAGCTTTGACAGGGGAAATCAGCCCCAGCATTTT. Translation gives CASSFDRGNQPQHF.

The rearrangement uses TRBV20-1 and TRBJ2-7; tentative D call: TRBD1 (6 bases). The V gene's germline CDR1 is DFQATT and CDR2 SNEGSKA (reference sequence). This CDR3 is 13 amino acids long. V was trimmed by 1 base and J by 1 base, leaving 8 bases between them. CDR3 nucleotides: TGCAGTGCTAGAGCCACAGGGTCCTACGAGCAGTACTTC. It yields the protein CSARATGSYEQYF.

The chain joins TRBV5-1 to TRBJ2-4; 8 bases align to TRBD1. J lost 7 bases, V lost 0 bases, and 6 bases had no gene match. The CDR3 is 15 amino acids. Germline CDR1 and CDR2: SGHRS and YFSETQ. The CDR3 spells CASSLGQGAINIQYF. CDR3 nucleotides: TGCGCCAGCAGCTTGGGGCAGGGGGCCATTAACATTCAGTACTTC.

This clonotype was counted at least ten times. The CDR3 reads CSARDDGSGAYEQYF. In DNA form, the CDR3 reads TGCAGTGCTAGAGATGATGGATCGGGGGCCTACGAGCAGTACTTC. The chain recombines TRBV20-1 with TRBJ2-7, with D tentatively TRBD2 (6 bases). Trimming pared 0 bases from V and 2 bases from J, leaving 14 bases between. The CDR3 covers 15 residues. Germline V lookup: CDR1 DFQATT, CDR2 SNEGSKA (reference sequence).

This clonotype was found a few times. The CDR3 reads CASSLAPEEPQHF. The CDR3 DNA reads TGCGCCAGCAGCTTGGCTCCCGAGGAGCCCCAGCATTTT. The chain employs TRBV5-1 and TRBJ1-5; D not resolved. V dropped 0 bases and J dropped 8 bases, with 9 bases sitting between them. The CDR3 loop spans 13 amino acids. Germline CDR1 reads SGHRS; CDR2 reads YFSETQ.

The chain carries TRBV29-1 and TRBJ2-3; TRBD1 aligns across 7 bases. Germline V gives CDR1 SQVTM, CDR2 ANQGSEA. Trimming at V came to 0 bases and at J to 2 bases, leaving 8 bases not matched to a gene. The CDR3 extends over 16 amino acids. CDR3 nucleotides: TGCAGCGTTGAAGATCGTGGACAGGCCTCCACAGATACGCAGTATTTT. It yields the protein CSVEDRGQASTDTQYF.

This clonotype occurred a few times. The chain joins TRBV7-9 to TRBJ1-3; D ambiguous. The V end was cut by 3 bases, the J end by 3 bases, with 15 bases between. The CDR3 covers 16 residues. Per germline, CDR1 SEHNR and CDR2 FQNEAQ (reference sequence). The chain's CDR3 is CASSLGNPGGGNTIYF. The CDR3, as DNA: TGTGCCAGCAGCTTGGGGAACCCTGGTGGTGGAAACACCATATATTTT.

This clonotype has ten or more counts. The V call is TRBV5-1, the J call TRBJ2-2; 7 bases agree with TRBD1. With 7 bases clipped from V and 6 bases from J, the junction kept 12 bases outside the gene matches. The germline CDR1 and CDR2 sequences are SGHRS and YFSETQ. CDR3 length: 15 residues. The CDR3 protein is CASHFDRDGPGELFF. CDR3 DNA: TGCGCCAGCCATTTTGACAGGGACGGTCCCGGGGAGCTGTTTTTT.

The table lists this clonotype with a few counts. The V gene is TRBV6-1, the J gene TRBJ2-2, with TRBD2 identical over 7 bases. The CDR3 totals 16 residues. Germline CDR1 reads MNHNS; CDR2 reads SASEGT. The junction had 8 bases not matched to a gene; V was cut back by 7 bases and J by 0 bases. CDR3 in DNA: TGTGCCAGCAAGCGGGGACTGGATACGAACACCGGGGAGCTGTTTTTT. The encoded protein is CASKRGLDTNTGELFF.

The V call is TRBV6-6, the J call TRBJ2-5; no clear D. The CDR3 sequence is 13 residues long. Trimming took off 2 bases at V and 1 base at J, with 5 bases between the two ends. Per the germline V gene, CDR1 is MNHNY and CDR2 is SVGAGI (reference sequence). CDR3 bases: TGTGCCAGCAGTTACAAGATCCAAGAGACCCAGTACTTC. This sequence encodes CASSYKIQETQYF.

In its sample, this clonotype was seen many times. The gene calls are TRBV10-2 and TRBJ2-6, with D unresolved. The length of the CDR3 is 13 residues. Germline CDR1 and CDR2: WSHSY and SAAADI. Trimming removed 6 bases at V and 4 bases at J, with 7 bases between. DNA for the CDR3: TGCGCCAGCAGAAATCCGGGGGCCAACGTCCTGACTTTC. This sequence encodes CASRNPGANVLTF.

This clonotype has a single count. The CDR3 DNA is TGCAGTGCTAGGAGCAGGGCTTACTCTGGAAACACCATATATTTT. Its protein is CSARSRAYSGNTIYF. The chain combines TRBV20-1 with TRBJ1-3; D possibly corresponds to TRBD1 (5 bases). The V gene's germline CDR1 is DFQATT and CDR2 SNEGSKA (reference sequence). Trimming stripped 3 bases from V and 0 bases from J, with 12 bases between. This CDR3 region has 15 residues.

V and J are TRBV7-3 and TRBJ1-2; D call uncertain. Trimming pared 5 bases from V and 7 bases from J, leaving 14 bases between. The germline V gene encodes CDR1 SGHTA and CDR2 FQGTGA. This CDR3 comprises 13 residues. The CDR3 DNA is TGTGCCAGCAGCCCGTCTTCCGAGGGTGGCTACACCTTC. As protein: CASSPSSEGGYTF.

The CDR3: CASSGDNEQFF. DNA of the CDR3: TGTGCCAGTAGCGGGGACAATGAGCAGTTCTTC. The rearrangement uses TRBV11-3 and TRBJ2-1; 8 bases fit TRBD2. The V and J ends lost 9 bases and 5 bases, in that order; junction bases with no gene match: 0. Looked up from germline, CDR1 is SGHNT and CDR2 is YENEEA. There are 11 residues in the CDR3.

Only a few counts were recorded for this clonotype. V is TRBV29-1 and J is TRBJ2-7; TRBD2 matches 8 bases. CDR3 size: 14 residues. V shed 6 bases, J shed 2 bases, and the junction held 9 bases outside the gene matches. Germline V gene lookup returns CDR1 SQVTM and CDR2 ANQGSEA. The CDR3 bases are TGCAGCGTGTATACCGGGACTAGTGCCTACGAGCAGTACTTC. Amino acid sequence: CSVYTGTSAYEQYF.

CDR3 in amino acids: CASSLLRRGQNQPQHF. In DNA form, the CDR3 reads TGTGCCAGTAGTCTATTGCGCAGGGGGCAAAATCAGCCCCAGCATTTT. This chain connects TRBV19 to TRBJ1-5, with TRBD1 matching over 8 bases. This CDR3 has 16 amino acids. Germline CDR1 reads LNHDA; CDR2 reads SQIVND (reference sequence). Trimming removed 5 bases from V and 4 bases from J; junction bases left unmatched: 10.

Ten or more counts support this clonotype. This chain joins TRBV5-4 and TRBJ2-3; TRBD2 matches 8 bases. V shed 0 bases, J shed 0 bases, and the junction held 6 bases outside the gene matches. Germline loops: CDR1 SGHNT, CDR2 YYREEE (reference sequence). The CDR3 loop spans 17 amino acids. The CDR3 is CASSLAGGGYSTDTQYF. The CDR3 DNA reads as TGTGCCAGCAGCTTGGCGGGGGGGGGCTACAGCACAGATACGCAGTATTTT. Full variable domain (missing parts from reference TRBV5-4 and TRBJ2-3): ETGVTQSPTHLIKTRGQQVTLRCSSQSGHNTVSWYQQALGQGPQFIFQYYREEENGRGNFPPRFSGLQFPNYSSELNVNALELDDSALYLCASSLAGGGYSTDTQYFGPGTRLTVL.

J is TRBJ2-7 and V is TRBV20-1; D is unresolved. The length of the CDR3 is 13 residues. Trimming cost V 3 bases and J 1 base, with 10 bases left between them. CDR1 DFQATT and CDR2 SNEGSKA come from the germline V gene (reference sequence). This chain's CDR3 is CSARPCHSYEQYF. Here the CDR3 DNA reads TGCAGTGCTAGGCCGTGTCATTCCTACGAGCAGTACTTC.

V gene TRBV6-5 combines with J gene TRBJ2-1, with D hard to call. The CDR3 is 14 residues long. Germline loops: CDR1 MNHEY, CDR2 SVGAGI. V was cut by 3 bases and J by 6 bases, with 12 bases left in between. The CDR3 DNA is TGTGCCAGCAGTTATTCGAGATGGGGCAATGAGCAGTTCTTC. Protein: CASSYSRWGNEQFF.

The chain combines TRBV18 with TRBJ2-2; D is ambiguous. The CDR3 is 13 residues long. Germline values: CDR1 KGHSH, CDR2 LQKENI. The V end lost 2 bases, the J end lost 8 bases, and 9 bases lay between the germline ends. The CDR3 region has the DNA TGTGCCAGCTCACCATATATGGAGGGGGAGCTGTTTTTT. Translated: CASSPYMEGELFF.

There are a few counts of this clonotype. The V and J genes are TRBV5-1 and TRBJ2-7, with 9 bases that match TRBD1. The length of the CDR3 is 16 residues. With 2 bases clipped from V and 2 bases from J, the junction kept 8 bases outside the gene matches. Looked up from germline, CDR1 is SGHRS and CDR2 is YFSETQ. The chain's CDR3 is CASSFKAGQGAYEQYF. In nucleotides, the CDR3 is TGCGCCAGCAGCTTTAAGGCGGGACAGGGAGCCTACGAGCAGTACTTC.